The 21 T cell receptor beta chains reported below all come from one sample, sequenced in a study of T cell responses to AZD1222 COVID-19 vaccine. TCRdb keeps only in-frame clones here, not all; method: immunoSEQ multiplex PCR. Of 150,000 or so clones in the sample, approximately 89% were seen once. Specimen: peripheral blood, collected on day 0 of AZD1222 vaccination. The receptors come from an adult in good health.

The CDR3 loop reads CASSLDRTGGVTEAFF. As DNA, the CDR3 is TGTGCCAGCAGCTTAGACCGGACAGGGGGGGTCACTGAAGCTTTCTTT. The V call is TRBV11-2, the J call TRBJ1-1; 10 positions match TRBD1. The ends lost 0 bases at V and 4 bases at J; junction bases unmatched: 5. The germline V gene encodes CDR1 SGHAT and CDR2 FQNNGV. This CDR3 contains 16 residues. Filled out from reference TRBV11-2 and TRBJ1-1, the complete variable domain reads EAGVAQSPRYKIIEKRQSVAFWCNPISGHATLYWYQQILGQGPKLLIQFQNNGVVDDSQLPKDRFSAERLKGVDSTLKIQPAKLEDSAVYLCASSLDRTGGVTEAFFGQGTRLTVV.

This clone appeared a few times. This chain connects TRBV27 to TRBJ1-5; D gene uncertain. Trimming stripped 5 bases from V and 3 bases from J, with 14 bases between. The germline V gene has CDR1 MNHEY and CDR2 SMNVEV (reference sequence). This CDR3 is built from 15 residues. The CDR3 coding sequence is TGTGCCAGCAGTAAACAAGGCCCCCACAATCAGCCCCAGCATTTT. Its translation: CASSKQGPHNQPQHF.

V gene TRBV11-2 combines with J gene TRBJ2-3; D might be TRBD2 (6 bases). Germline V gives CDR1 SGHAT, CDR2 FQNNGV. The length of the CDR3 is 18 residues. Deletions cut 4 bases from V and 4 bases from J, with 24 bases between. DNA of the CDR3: TGTGCCAGCAGCTCCCGCAGCTGGACCCTAGCGTTCGCAGATACGCAGTATTTT. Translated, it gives CASSSRSWTLAFADTQYF.

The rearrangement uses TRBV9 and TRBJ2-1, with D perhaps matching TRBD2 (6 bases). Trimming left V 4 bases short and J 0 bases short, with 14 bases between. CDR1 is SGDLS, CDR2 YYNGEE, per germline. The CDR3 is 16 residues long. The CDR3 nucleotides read TGTGCCAGCAGCCCCAGCCTGGGGGGCTCCTACAATGAGCAGTTCTTC. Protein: CASSPSLGGSYNEQFF. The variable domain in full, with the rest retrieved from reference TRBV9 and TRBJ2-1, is DSGVTQTPKHLITATGQRVTLRCSPRSGDLSVYWYQQSLDQGLQFLIQYYNGEERAKGNILERFSAQQFPDLHSELNLSSLELGDSALYFCASSPSLGGSYNEQFFGPGTRLTVL.

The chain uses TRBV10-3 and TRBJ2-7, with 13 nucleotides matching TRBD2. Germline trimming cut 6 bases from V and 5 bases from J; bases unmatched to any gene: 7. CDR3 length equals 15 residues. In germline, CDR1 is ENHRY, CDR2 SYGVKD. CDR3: CAISTRTSGSHEQYF. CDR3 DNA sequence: TGTGCCATCAGCACTAGGACTAGCGGGAGCCACGAGCAGTACTTC.

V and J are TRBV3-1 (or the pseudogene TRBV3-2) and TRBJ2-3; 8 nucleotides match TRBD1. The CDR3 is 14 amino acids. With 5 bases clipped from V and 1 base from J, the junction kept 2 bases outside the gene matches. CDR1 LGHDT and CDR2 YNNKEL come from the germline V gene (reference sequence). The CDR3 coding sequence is TGTGCCAGCAGCTTGACAGGGGGCACAGATACGCAGTATTTT. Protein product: CASSLTGGTDTQYF.

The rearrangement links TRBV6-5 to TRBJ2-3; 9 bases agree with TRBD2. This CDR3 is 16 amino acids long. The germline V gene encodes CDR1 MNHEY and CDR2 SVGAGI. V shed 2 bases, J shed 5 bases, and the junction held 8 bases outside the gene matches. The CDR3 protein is CASSYIGTSLGDTQYF. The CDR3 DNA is TGTGCCAGCAGTTACATCGGGACTAGCCTAGGAGATACGCAGTATTTT.

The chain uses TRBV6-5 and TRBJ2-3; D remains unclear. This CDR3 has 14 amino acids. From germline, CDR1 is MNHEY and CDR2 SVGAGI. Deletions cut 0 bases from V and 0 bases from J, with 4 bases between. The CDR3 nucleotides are TGTGCCAGCAGTTACTCGCAAAGCACAGATACGCAGTATTTT. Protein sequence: CASSYSQSTDTQYF.

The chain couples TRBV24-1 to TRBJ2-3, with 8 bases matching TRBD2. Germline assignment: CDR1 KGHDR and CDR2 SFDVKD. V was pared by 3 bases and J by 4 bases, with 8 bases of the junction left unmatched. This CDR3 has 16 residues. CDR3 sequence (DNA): TGTGCCACCAGTGATGGGGCAGCGGGAGTTTCAGATACGCAGTATTTT. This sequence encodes CATSDGAAGVSDTQYF.

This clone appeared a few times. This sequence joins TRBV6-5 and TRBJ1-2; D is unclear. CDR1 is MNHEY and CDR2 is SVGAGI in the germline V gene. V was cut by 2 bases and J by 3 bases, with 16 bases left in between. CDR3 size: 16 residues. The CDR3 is CASSYRAGGSYYGYTF. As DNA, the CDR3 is TGTGCCAGCAGTTACCGAGCGGGCGGAAGCTACTATGGCTACACCTTC.

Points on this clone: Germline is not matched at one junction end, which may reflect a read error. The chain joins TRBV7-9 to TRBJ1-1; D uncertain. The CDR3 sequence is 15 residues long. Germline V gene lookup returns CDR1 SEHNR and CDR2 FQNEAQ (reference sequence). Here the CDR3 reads CASSLALYSNIEAFF. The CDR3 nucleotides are TGTGCCAGCAGCTTAGCGCTGTACAGCAACATTGAAGCTTTCTTT. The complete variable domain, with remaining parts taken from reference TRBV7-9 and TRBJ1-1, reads DTGVSQNPRHKITKRGQNVTFRCDPISEHNRLYWYRQTLGQGPEFLTYFQNEAQLEKSRLLSDRFSAERPKGSFSTLEIQRTEQGDSAMYLCASSLALYSNIEAFFGQGTRLTVV.

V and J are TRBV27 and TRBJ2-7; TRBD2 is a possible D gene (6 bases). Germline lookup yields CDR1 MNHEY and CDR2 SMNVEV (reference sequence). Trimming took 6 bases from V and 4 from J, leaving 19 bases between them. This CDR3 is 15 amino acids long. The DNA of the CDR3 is TGTGCCAGCAGCCCAGGACGGGGGAGAATTTACGAGCAGTACTTC. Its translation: CASSPGRGRIYEQYF.

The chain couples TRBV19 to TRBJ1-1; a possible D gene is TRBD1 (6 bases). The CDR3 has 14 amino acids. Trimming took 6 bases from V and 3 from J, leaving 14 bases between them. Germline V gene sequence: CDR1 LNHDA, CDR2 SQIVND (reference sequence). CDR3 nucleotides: TGTGCCAGTAGCCTCCGGAACAGGGACACTGAAGCTTTCTTT. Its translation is CASSLRNRDTEAFF.

CDR3 in amino acids: CAISATSGRDYNEQFF. DNA of the CDR3: TGTGCCATCAGTGCGACTAGCGGGAGGGATTACAATGAGCAGTTCTTC. This chain joins TRBV10-3 and TRBJ2-1; 14 bases align to TRBD2. V lost 4 bases, J lost 4 bases, and 3 bases stayed unmatched. The V gene's germline CDR1 is ENHRY and CDR2 SYGVKD. The CDR3 is 16 residues long.

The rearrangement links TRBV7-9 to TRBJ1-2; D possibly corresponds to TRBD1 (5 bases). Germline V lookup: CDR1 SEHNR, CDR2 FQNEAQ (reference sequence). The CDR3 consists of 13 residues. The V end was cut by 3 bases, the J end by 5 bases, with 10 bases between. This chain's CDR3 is CASSFDSPYGYTF. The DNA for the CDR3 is TGTGCCAGCAGCTTCGACAGTCCATATGGCTACACCTTC.

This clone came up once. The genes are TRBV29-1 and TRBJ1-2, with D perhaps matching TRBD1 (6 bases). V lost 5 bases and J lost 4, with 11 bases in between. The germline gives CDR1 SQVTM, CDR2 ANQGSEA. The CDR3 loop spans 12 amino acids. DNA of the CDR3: TGCAGCGTTACAGGGATCGGCTATGGCTACACCTTC. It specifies CSVTGIGYGYTF.

The CDR3: CASSEVSWGPEAFF. CDR3 DNA sequence: TGTGCCAGCAGTGAAGTTAGTTGGGGCCCTGAAGCTTTCTTT. This sequence joins TRBV2 and TRBJ1-1, with D possibly matching TRBD1 (5 bases). The CDR3 covers 14 residues. From germline, CDR1 is SNHLY and CDR2 FYNNEI. V was shortened by 1 base and J by 6 bases, with 12 bases between the two germline ends.

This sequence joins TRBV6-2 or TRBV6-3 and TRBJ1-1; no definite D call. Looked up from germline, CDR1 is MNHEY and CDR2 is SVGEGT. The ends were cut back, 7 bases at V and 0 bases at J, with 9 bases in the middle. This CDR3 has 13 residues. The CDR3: CASNPQMNTEAFF. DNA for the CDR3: TGTGCCAGCAACCCCCAGATGAACACTGAAGCTTTCTTT.

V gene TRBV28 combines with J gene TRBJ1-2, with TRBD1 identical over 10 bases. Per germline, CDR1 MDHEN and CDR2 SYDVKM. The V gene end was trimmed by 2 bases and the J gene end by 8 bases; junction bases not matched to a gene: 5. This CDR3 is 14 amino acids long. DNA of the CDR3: TGTGCCAGCAGTTTAGGGACAGGGGCTGGGGGCTACACCTTC. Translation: CASSLGTGAGGYTF.

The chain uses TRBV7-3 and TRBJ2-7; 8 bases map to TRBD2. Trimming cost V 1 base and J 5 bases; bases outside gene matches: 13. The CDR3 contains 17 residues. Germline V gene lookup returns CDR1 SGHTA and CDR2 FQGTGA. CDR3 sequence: CASSLNPPGSGRDEQYF. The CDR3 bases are TGTGCCAGCAGCTTAAACCCTCCTGGGAGCGGGAGAGACGAGCAGTACTTC.

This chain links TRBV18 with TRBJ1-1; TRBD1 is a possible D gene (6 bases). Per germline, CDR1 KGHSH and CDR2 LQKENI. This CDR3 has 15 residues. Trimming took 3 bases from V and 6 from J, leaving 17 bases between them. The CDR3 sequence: CASSPSTGTRAEAFF. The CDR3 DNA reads TGTGCCAGCTCACCGTCAACAGGGACTCGCGCTGAAGCTTTCTTT.